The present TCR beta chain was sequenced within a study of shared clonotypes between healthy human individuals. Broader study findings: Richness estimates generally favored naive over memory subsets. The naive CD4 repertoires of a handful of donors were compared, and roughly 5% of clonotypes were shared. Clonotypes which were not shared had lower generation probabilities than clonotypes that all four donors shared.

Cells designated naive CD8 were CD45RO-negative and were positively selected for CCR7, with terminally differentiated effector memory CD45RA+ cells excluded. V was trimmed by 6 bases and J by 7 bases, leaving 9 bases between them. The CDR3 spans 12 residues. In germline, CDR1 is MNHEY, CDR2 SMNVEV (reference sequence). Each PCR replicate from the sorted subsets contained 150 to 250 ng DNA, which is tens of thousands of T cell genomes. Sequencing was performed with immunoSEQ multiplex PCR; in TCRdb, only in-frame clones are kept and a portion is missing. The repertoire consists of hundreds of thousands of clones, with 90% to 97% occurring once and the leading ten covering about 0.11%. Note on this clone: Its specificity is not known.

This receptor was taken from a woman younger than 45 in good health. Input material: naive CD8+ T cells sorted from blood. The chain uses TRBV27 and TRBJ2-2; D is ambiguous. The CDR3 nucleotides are TGTGCCAGCAGCCCGTTGGGCGGGGAGCTGTTTTTT. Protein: CASSPLGGELFF.